The clone carrying this TCR beta chain occurred a few times. Its cognate antigen is unknown. Unique-molecular-identifier-tagged TCR beta cDNA libraries were used. T cells numbering about 0.9 to 11 million yielded some 520,000 cDNA molecules. One entry per CDR3 protein results from TCRdb running MiXCR on the PCR reads. Among 750,000 to 900,000 distinct CDR3 sequences listed, approximately 44% were seen once. The sample belongs to a study of post-analysis software for immune sequencing data. The study's findings and limits: In patients, TRBV5-6, TRBV5-1 and TRBV20-1 belonged to four or five TRBV segments found more frequently than in controls.

V was trimmed by 3 bases and J by 0 bases, leaving 12 bases between them. This CDR3 comprises 16 residues. In germline, CDR1 is MNHEY, CDR2 SVGAGI. Sequencing input: blood. The origin of this receptor is a girl aged 10 to 17 with multiple sclerosis. The chain uses TRBV6-5 and TRBJ2-4, with D possibly TRBD2 on 5 matching bases. The CDR3 loop reads CASSYGSALAKNIQYF. For the CDR3, the DNA is TGTGCCAGCAGTTATGGGAGCGCACTAGCCAAAAACATTCAGTACTTC.